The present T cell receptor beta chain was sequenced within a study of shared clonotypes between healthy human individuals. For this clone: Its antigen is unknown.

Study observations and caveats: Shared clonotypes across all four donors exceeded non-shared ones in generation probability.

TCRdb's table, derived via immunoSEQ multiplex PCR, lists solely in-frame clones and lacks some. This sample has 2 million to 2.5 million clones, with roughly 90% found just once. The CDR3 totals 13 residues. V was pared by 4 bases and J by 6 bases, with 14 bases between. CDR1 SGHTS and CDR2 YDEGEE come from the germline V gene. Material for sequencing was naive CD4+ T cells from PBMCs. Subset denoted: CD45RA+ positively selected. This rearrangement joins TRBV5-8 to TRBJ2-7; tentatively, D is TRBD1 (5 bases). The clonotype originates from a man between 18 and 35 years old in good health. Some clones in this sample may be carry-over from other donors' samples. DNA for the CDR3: TGTGCCAGCAGCCCGACCAGGGTCTCCGAGCAGTACTTC. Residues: CASSPTRVSEQYF.